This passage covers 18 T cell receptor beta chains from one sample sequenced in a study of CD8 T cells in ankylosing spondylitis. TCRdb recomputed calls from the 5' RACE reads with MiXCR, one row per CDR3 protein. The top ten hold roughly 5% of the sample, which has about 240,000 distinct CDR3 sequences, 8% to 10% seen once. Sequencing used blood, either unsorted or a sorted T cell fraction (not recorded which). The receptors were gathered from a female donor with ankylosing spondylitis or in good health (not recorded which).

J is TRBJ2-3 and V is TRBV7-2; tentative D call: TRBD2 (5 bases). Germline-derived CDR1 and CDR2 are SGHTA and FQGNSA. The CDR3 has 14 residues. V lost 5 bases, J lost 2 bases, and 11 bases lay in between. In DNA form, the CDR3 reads TGTGCCAGCAGCCGGAGGCTCGCCACAGATACGCAGTATTTT. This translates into CASSRRLATDTQYF.

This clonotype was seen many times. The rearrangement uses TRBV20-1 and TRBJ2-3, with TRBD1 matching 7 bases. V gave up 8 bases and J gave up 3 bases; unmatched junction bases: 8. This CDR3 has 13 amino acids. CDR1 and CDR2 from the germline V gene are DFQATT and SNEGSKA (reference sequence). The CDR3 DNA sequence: TGCAGTTCTTGGGGACAGCGGACAGATACGCAGTATTTT. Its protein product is CSSWGQRTDTQYF.

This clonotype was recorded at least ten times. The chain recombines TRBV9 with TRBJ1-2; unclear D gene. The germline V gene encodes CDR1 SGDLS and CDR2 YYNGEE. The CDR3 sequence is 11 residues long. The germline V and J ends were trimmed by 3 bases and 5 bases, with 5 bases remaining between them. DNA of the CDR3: TGTGCCAGCAGCGCCTCTTATGGCTACACCTTC. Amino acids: CASSASYGYTF.

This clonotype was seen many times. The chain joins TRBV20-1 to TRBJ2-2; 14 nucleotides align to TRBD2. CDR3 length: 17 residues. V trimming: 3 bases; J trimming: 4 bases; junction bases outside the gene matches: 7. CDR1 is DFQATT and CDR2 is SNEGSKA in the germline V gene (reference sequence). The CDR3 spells CSASSGLAGASTGELFF. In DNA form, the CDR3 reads TGCAGTGCTAGTTCGGGACTAGCGGGAGCGAGCACCGGGGAGCTGTTTTTT.

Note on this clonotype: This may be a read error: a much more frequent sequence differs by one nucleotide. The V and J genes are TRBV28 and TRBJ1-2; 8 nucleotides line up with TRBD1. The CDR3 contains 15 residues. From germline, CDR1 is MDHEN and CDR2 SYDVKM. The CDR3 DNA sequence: TGTGCCAGCAGTTCAACTCAGGGGGCTCTTAATGGCTGCACCTTC. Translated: CASSSTQGALNGCTF.

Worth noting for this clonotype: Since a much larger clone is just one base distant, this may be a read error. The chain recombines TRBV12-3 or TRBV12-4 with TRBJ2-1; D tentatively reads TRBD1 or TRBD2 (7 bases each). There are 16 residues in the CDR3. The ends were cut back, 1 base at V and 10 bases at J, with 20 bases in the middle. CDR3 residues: CASSLGTRRGLEEQFF. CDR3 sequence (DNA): TGTGCCAGCAGTTTAGGGACTAGAAGGGGGCTTGAAGAGCAGTTCTTC.

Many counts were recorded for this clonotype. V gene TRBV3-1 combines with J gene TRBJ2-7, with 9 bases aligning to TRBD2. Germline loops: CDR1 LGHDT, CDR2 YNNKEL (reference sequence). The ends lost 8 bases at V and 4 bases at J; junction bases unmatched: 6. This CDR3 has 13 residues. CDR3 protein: CASSASGVYEQYF. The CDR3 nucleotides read TGTGCCAGCTCCGCTAGCGGGGTATACGAGCAGTACTTC.

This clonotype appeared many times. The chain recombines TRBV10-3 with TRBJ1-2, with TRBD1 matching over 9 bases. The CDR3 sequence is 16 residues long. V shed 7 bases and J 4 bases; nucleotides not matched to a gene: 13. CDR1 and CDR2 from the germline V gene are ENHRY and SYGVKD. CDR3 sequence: CAINTGTGRNGYGYTF. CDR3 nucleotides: TGTGCCATCAACACCGGGACAGGGAGGAACGGCTATGGCTACACCTTC.

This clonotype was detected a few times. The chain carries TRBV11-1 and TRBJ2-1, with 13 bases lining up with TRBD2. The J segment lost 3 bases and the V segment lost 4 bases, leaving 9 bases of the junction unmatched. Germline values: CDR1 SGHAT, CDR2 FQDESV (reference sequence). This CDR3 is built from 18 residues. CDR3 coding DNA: TGTGCCAGCAGCTCCACCTCCGGACTAGCGGGAGACTACAATGAGCAGTTCTTC. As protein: CASSSTSGLAGDYNEQFF. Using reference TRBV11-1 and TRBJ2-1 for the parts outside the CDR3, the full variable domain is EAEVAQSPRYKITEKSQAVAFWCDPISGHATLYWYRQILGQGPELLVQFQDESVVDDSQLPKDRFSAERLKGVDSTLKIQPAELGDSAMYLCASSSTSGLAGDYNEQFFGPGTRLTVL.

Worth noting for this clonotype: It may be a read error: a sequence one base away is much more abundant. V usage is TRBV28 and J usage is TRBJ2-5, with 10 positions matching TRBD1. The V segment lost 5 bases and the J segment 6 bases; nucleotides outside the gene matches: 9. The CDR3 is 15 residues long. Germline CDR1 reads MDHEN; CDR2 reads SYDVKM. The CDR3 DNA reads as TGTGCCAGCAGTCCCGGGACAGGGGTTGCGCAGACCCAGTACTTC. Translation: CASSPGTGVAQTQYF.

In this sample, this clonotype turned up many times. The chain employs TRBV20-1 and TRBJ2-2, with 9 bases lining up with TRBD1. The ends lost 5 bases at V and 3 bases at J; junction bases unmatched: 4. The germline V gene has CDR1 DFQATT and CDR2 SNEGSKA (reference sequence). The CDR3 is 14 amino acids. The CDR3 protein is CSASRDRDTGELFF. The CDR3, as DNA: TGCAGTGCTTCCCGGGACAGGGACACCGGGGAGCTGTTTTTT.

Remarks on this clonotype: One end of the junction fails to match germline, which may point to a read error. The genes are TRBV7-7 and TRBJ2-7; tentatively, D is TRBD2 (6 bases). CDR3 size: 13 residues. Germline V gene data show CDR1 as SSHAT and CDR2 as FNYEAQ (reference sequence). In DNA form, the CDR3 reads TGTGCTAGCAGCCCGGACTACTCCTACGAGCAGTACTTC. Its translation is CASSPDYSYEQYF.

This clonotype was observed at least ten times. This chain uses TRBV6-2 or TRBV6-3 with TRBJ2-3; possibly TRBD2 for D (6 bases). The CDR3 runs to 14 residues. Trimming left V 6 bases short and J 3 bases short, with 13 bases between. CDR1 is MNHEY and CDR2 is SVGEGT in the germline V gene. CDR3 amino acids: CASSQRRETDTQYF. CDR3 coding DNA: TGTGCCAGCAGCCAACGGAGGGAGACAGATACGCAGTATTTT.

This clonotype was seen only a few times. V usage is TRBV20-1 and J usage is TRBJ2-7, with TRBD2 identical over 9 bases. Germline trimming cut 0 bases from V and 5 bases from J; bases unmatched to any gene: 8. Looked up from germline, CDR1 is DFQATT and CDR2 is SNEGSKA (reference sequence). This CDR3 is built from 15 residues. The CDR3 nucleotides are TGCAGTGCTAGAGATCTCGGACTAGCGTCCCACGAGCAGTACTTC. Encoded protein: CSARDLGLASHEQYF.

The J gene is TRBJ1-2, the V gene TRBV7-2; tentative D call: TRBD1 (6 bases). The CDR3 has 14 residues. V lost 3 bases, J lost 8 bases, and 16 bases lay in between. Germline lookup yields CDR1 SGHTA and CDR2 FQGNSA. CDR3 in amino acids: CASSFNPGGRGYTF. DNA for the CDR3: TGTGCCAGCAGCTTTAATCCTGGGGGCAGGGGCTACACCTTC.

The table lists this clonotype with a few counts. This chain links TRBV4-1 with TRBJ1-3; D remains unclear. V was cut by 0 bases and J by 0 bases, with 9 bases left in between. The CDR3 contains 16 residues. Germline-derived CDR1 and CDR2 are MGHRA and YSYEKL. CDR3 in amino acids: CASSQEASHSGNTIYF. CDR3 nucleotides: TGCGCCAGCAGCCAAGAGGCTTCCCACTCTGGAAACACCATATATTTT.

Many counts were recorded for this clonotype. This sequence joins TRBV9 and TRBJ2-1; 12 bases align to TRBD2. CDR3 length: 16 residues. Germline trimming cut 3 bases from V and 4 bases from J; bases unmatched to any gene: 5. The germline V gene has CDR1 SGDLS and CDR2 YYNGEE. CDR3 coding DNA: TGTGCCAGCAGCGCGCAGACTAGCGGGGGATACAATGAGCAGTTCTTC. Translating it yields CASSAQTSGGYNEQFF.

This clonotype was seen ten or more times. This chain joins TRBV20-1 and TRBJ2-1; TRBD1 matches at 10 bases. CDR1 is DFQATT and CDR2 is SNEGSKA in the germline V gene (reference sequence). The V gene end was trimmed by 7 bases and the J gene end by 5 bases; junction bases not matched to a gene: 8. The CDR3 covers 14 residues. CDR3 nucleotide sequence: TGCAGTGTCCTTAGCGGGACAGGGGACAATGAGCAGTTCTTC. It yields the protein CSVLSGTGDNEQFF.